This TCR beta chain comes out of a study of cytomegalovirus exposure and HLA in healthy donors. The CDR3 contains 13 residues. Germline CDR1 is SGDLS and CDR2 is YYNGEE. Losses at the gene ends were 3 bases for V and 7 bases for J; bases not matched to a gene: 6. Points from the study as a whole: With later analysis, a missense DCLRE1C variant became linked to TCR beta V- and J-gene trimming. It is likely that the observed cluster of highly shared sequence variants was a sequencing artifact.

Primers: 60 Vbeta forward and 13 Jbeta reverse. TCRdb keeps only in-frame clones here, not all; method: immunoSEQ multiplex PCR. This sample has some 200,000 clones; about 10% occur once, and the top ten carry 1% to 1.5%. This clone occurred a few times. Antigen specificity is unknown. The genes are TRBV9 and TRBJ1-1, with 7 bases aligning to TRBD1. The receptor was derived from a young woman in good health and CMV-seropositive. The source material was PBMCs. In nucleotides, the CDR3 is TGTGCCAGCAGCGCCCGGGACAGAGATGAAGCTTTCTTT. This sequence encodes CASSARDRDEAFF.